Below are 20 T cell receptor beta chains sequenced from a single sample in a study of T cells in Graves' hyperthyroidism and ophthalmopathy. Authors of the study amplified TCR beta CDR3 regions from RNA transcripts. The TCR CDR3 first-round RT-PCR relied on the HTBI primer set. In TCRdb, the multiplex PCR reads were re-called with MiXCR into one record per CDR3 protein. The sample yields 500,000 or so distinct CDR3 sequences, 15% to 20% seen once. Sequenced material: blood. The receptor source for this set is a woman aged 25-40 years with Graves' ophthalmopathy.

The chain uses TRBV5-1 and TRBJ2-6; 7 bases line up with TRBD1. V lost 4 bases and J lost 0; bases outside the gene matches: 4. The V gene's germline CDR1 is SGHRS and CDR2 YFSETQ. This CDR3 region has 16 residues. The CDR3, as DNA: TGCGCCAGCAGCAGGGACAGCCTCTCTGGGGCCAACGTCCTGACTTTC. Its translation is CASSRDSLSGANVLTF.

There are a few counts of this clonotype. V and J are TRBV20-1 and TRBJ2-7; D possibly matches TRBD1 or TRBD2 (7 bases each). Germline CDR1 reads DFQATT; CDR2 reads SNEGSKA (reference sequence). The V gene lost 1 base and the J gene lost 4 bases, with 14 bases spanning the gap. The CDR3 totals 14 residues. CDR3 residues: CSARVRGGEYEQYF. The CDR3 DNA reads TGCAGTGCTAGAGTCAGGGGGGGGGAGTACGAGCAGTACTTC.

A word on this clonotype: A much larger clone is a single base away; this may be a read error. This chain uses TRBV5-1 with TRBJ2-1, with D possibly called TRBD1 or TRBD2 (5 bases each). Matching the DNA end better, TRBJ2-7 makes the J call doubtful. The CDR3 is made up of 16 amino acids. Germline CDR1 reads SGHRS; CDR2 reads YFSETQ. In DNA, the CDR3 is TGCGCCAGCAGCTTTGATAGCTGGGGGACCTACAATGAGCAGTACTTC. This sequence encodes CASSFDSWGTYNEQYF.

This clonotype was seen more than once but under ten times. The chain couples TRBV5-1 to TRBJ1-6; D unresolved. The CDR3 length is 16 residues. CDR1 SGHRS and CDR2 YFSETQ come from the germline V gene. Deletions cut 4 bases from V and 10 bases from J, with 21 bases between. The CDR3 loop reads CASSPVGVMAKSPLHF. CDR3 bases: TGCGCCAGCAGCCCGGTTGGGGTCATGGCTAAGTCACCCCTCCACTTT.

The table lists this clonotype with many counts. The chain couples TRBV29-1 to TRBJ2-1; unclear D gene. V shed 4 bases and J shed 6 bases, with 10 bases lying between them. CDR1 SQVTM and CDR2 ANQGSEA come from the germline V gene. The CDR3 is 12 residues long. The CDR3 protein is CSVVGNSNEQFF. The CDR3 DNA reads as TGCAGCGTTGTAGGGAATAGCAATGAGCAGTTCTTC.

The table lists this clonotype with a few counts. The chain employs TRBV11-2 and TRBJ2-6; tentatively, D is TRBD1 or TRBD2 (5 bases each). Germline V gene data show CDR1 as SGHAT and CDR2 as FQNNGV. V lost 0 bases and J 0 bases, leaving 18 bases between the germline ends. This CDR3 region has 20 residues. The CDR3 is CASSLDIFRGVSSGANVLTF. In DNA, the CDR3 is TGTGCCAGCAGCTTAGATATATTTCGAGGGGTTAGCTCTGGGGCCAACGTCCTGACTTTC. Based on the CDR3 plus reference TRBV11-2 and TRBJ2-6, the full variable domain is EAGVAQSPRYKIIEKRQSVAFWCNPISGHATLYWYQQILGQGPKLLIQFQNNGVVDDSQLPKDRFSAERLKGVDSTLKIQPAKLEDSAVYLCASSLDIFRGVSSGANVLTFGAGSRLTVL.

This clonotype was observed many times. This chain uses TRBV2 with TRBJ2-5; 9 nucleotides align to TRBD1. J lost 4 bases, V lost 7 bases, and 7 bases had no gene match. The CDR3 totals 14 residues. The germline gives CDR1 SNHLY, CDR2 FYNNEI. CDR3 sequence: CASTVATGGETQYF. The DNA for the CDR3 is TGTGCCAGCACCGTCGCGACAGGGGGAGAGACCCAGTACTTC. Together with reference TRBV2 and TRBJ2-5, the CDR3 gives the full variable domain: EPEVTQTPSHQVTQMGQEVILRCVPISNHLYFYWYRQILGQKVEFLVSFYNNEISEKSEIFDDQFSVERPDGSNFTLKIRSTKLEDSAMYFCASTVATGGETQYFGPGTRLLVL.

This clonotype was seen repeatedly, ten times or more. This chain uses TRBV7-2 with TRBJ1-3; D is unclear. This CDR3 has 13 residues. Looked up from germline, CDR1 is SGHTA and CDR2 is FQGNSA. The germline V and J ends were trimmed by 2 bases and 4 bases, with 6 bases remaining between them. This CDR3 is CASSLLEGNTIYF. CDR3 sequence (DNA): TGTGCCAGCAGCTTATTGGAGGGAAACACCATATATTTT.

This clonotype was observed a few times. This chain uses TRBV4-3 with TRBJ2-3, with D hard to call. V lost 2 bases to trimming and J lost 6 bases, with 9 bases between them. Germline CDR1 reads LGHNA; CDR2 reads YSLEER. The CDR3 spans 13 residues. The CDR3 DNA reads as TGCGCCAGCAGCCAACGTCCCCGGGATACGCAGTATTTT. Protein product: CASSQRPRDTQYF.

This clonotype came up many times. The chain combines TRBV11-1 with TRBJ2-3; D is possibly TRBD2 (6 bases). Trimming shortened V by 4 bases and J by 4 bases, and 18 bases separated the two germline ends. Germline V CDR1 and CDR2: SGHAT, FQDESV (reference sequence). This CDR3 region has 16 residues. In DNA form, the CDR3 reads TGTGCCAGCAGCTCCTCCGGGTCCCAGCGGGCAGATACGCAGTATTTT. This codes for CASSSSGSQRADTQYF. The full variable domain, completed using reference TRBV11-1 and TRBJ2-3, is EAEVAQSPRYKITEKSQAVAFWCDPISGHATLYWYRQILGQGPELLVQFQDESVVDDSQLPKDRFSAERLKGVDSTLKIQPAELGDSAMYLCASSSSGSQRADTQYFGPGTRLTVL.

This clonotype has a count of ten or more. This chain uses TRBV28 with TRBJ1-2; D gene uncertain. Germline CDR1 MDHEN, CDR2 SYDVKM. V was trimmed by 8 bases and J by 4 bases, leaving 14 bases between them. The CDR3 runs to 13 residues. The CDR3 region has the DNA TGTGCCAGCGACGAGCTAGGAAGCTATGGCTACACCTTC. Encoded protein: CASDELGSYGYTF.

This clonotype has just a few counts. The genes are TRBV4-2 and TRBJ1-1; no clear D gene. V shed 0 bases and J shed 1 base, with 9 bases lying between them. The CDR3 spans 15 residues. Germline V lookup: CDR1 LGHNA, CDR2 YNFKEQ. This CDR3 is CASSQEIQQNTEAFF. CDR3 DNA sequence: TGTGCCAGCAGCCAAGAAATACAACAGAACACTGAAGCTTTCTTT.

This clonotype was picked up many times. This chain connects TRBV15 to TRBJ2-3, with D unresolved. Trimming left V 2 bases short and J 6 bases short, with 6 bases between. This CDR3 is built from 12 residues. Germline V gives CDR1 LNHNV, CDR2 YYDKDF (reference sequence). CDR3 DNA: TGTGCCACCAGCAGATCCTCGGATACGCAGTATTTT. This codes for CATSRSSDTQYF.

This clonotype showed up just a few times. The chain has TRBV6-6 and TRBJ2-1; unclear D gene. The germline V gene encodes CDR1 MNHNY and CDR2 SVGAGI (reference sequence). The CDR3 extends over 16 amino acids. Trimming pared 2 bases from V and 6 bases from J, leaving 17 bases between. The CDR3 sequence is CASSYGLFPPLNEQFF. The CDR3, as DNA: TGTGCCAGCAGTTACGGTCTCTTTCCGCCTCTCAATGAGCAGTTCTTC.

V usage is TRBV6-2 or TRBV6-3 and J usage is TRBJ2-5; 9 positions match TRBD2. The CDR3 contains 14 residues. Germline V gene sequence: CDR1 MNHEY, CDR2 SVGEGT. V gave up 0 bases and J gave up 5 bases; unmatched junction bases: 1. Here the CDR3 reads CASSYSSGRETQYF. In DNA form, the CDR3 reads TGTGCCAGCAGTTACTCGAGCGGGAGGGAGACCCAGTACTTC.

This clonotype was detected ten times or more. The chain uses TRBV29-1 and TRBJ2-7; possibly TRBD1 for D (6 bases). The CDR3 is 11 amino acids. V was cut by 6 bases and J by 4 bases, with 10 bases left in between. Germline V gene sequence: CDR1 SQVTM, CDR2 ANQGSEA. CDR3 protein: CSVKTGYEQYF. The CDR3 DNA reads as TGCAGCGTGAAGACAGGATACGAGCAGTACTTC.

This clonotype was found many times. This chain links TRBV20-1 with TRBJ2-1, with TRBD2 identical over 11 bases. CDR1 and CDR2 from the germline V gene are DFQATT and SNEGSKA (reference sequence). Germline trimming cut 6 bases from V and 5 bases from J; bases unmatched to any gene: 9. This CDR3 region has 15 residues. As DNA, the CDR3 is TGCAGTGCACCCCGACTAGCGGGGTGGGACAATGAGCAGTTCTTC. Translation: CSAPRLAGWDNEQFF.

This chain joins TRBV7-2 and TRBJ2-1; D is undetermined. Trimming pared 1 base from V and 7 bases from J, leaving 5 bases between. CDR1 is SGHTA and CDR2 is FQGNSA in the germline V gene. The CDR3 totals 12 residues. The CDR3: CASSLEVNEQFF. In DNA, the CDR3 is TGTGCCAGCAGCTTAGAAGTAAATGAGCAGTTCTTC.

This clonotype was seen repeatedly, ten times or more. The chain carries TRBV12-3 or TRBV12-4 and TRBJ2-5; possible D gene TRBD2, 6 bases. The V gene lost 6 bases and the J gene lost 2 bases, with 10 bases spanning the gap. This CDR3 is 13 amino acids long. For the CDR3, the DNA is TGTGCCAGCAGCGCGGACTATCAAGAGACCCAGTACTTC. It codes for CASSADYQETQYF.

This clonotype was picked up a small number of times. The rearrangement joins TRBV29-1 to TRBJ2-7; 9 bases align to TRBD1. The CDR3 totals 13 residues. Germline CDR1 SQVTM, CDR2 ANQGSEA. The V gene end was trimmed by 5 bases and the J gene end by 2 bases; junction bases not matched to a gene: 4. The CDR3 loop is CSVLTGGTYEQYF. Here the CDR3 DNA reads TGCAGCGTTTTGACAGGGGGAACCTACGAGCAGTACTTC.